These 8 T cell receptor beta chains share one sample of origin, sequenced in a study of blood T cell repertoires in COVID-19. TCRdb's table, derived via immunoSEQ multiplex PCR, lists solely in-frame clones and lacks some. The sample carries approximately 140,000 clones, less than 90% recorded once. Material for sequencing was peripheral blood. All receptors come from a human donor with COVID-19, enrolled during active disease. The donor label of this sample is uncertain.

This clone was detected a few times. This chain connects TRBV5-6 to TRBJ2-2; D ambiguous. CDR1 is SGHDT and CDR2 is YYEEEE in the germline V gene. The V end lost 1 base, the J end lost 2 bases, and 9 bases lay between the germline ends. This CDR3 has 15 amino acids. The CDR3 DNA follows: TGTGCCAGCAGCTTGTTTCCGAGTAACACCGGGGAGCTGTTTTTT. Its protein is CASSLFPSNTGELFF.

The chain recombines TRBV2 with TRBJ1-1; 8 nucleotides line up with TRBD1. The CDR3 has 14 residues. V was pared by 9 bases and J by 8 bases, with 14 bases of the junction left unmatched. CDR1 is SNHLY and CDR2 is FYNNEI in the germline V gene. CDR3 nucleotide sequence: TGTGCCAGTACGCCCGTAGTGGACAGGGAGGAAGCTTTCTTT. Amino acids: CASTPVVDREEAFF.

The chain links TRBV9 to TRBJ1-2; perhaps TRBD1 as D (6 bases). With 0 bases removed from V and 7 bases from J, the gap between germline ends came to 19 bases. The CDR3 is made up of 16 amino acids. CDR1 is SGDLS, CDR2 YYNGEE, per germline. The CDR3 loop reads CASSVGFRDRPVGYTF. In DNA form, the CDR3 reads TGTGCCAGCAGCGTAGGATTTCGAGACAGGCCGGTTGGCTACACCTTC.

This clone was found once. The genes are TRBV6-5 and TRBJ2-7; 10 bases line up with TRBD1. The CDR3 length is 13 residues. Trimming cost V 5 bases and J 11 bases; bases outside gene matches: 9. Looked up from germline, CDR1 is MNHEY and CDR2 is SVGAGI. In DNA form, the CDR3 reads TGTGCCAGCAGTACGCCCCAGGGACAGGGGAAGTACTTC. This translates into CASSTPQGQGKYF.

The chain joins TRBV30 to TRBJ1-5, with D maybe TRBD1 (5 bases). CDR1 is GTSNPN, CDR2 SVGIG, per germline (reference sequence). The V gene lost 0 bases and the J gene lost 3 bases, with 15 bases spanning the gap. There are 16 residues in the CDR3. CDR3 sequence (DNA): TGTGCCTGGAGTGTTGGGGCAGGGCCACTCAATCAGCCCCAGCATTTT. Its protein product is CAWSVGAGPLNQPQHF.

V and J are TRBV2 and TRBJ2-7, with 13 bases aligning to TRBD2. The CDR3 length is 18 residues. With V trimmed by 3 bases and J by 4 bases, 12 bases remained unmatched. CDR1 and CDR2 from the germline V gene are SNHLY and FYNNEI. Written as DNA, the CDR3 is TGTGCCAGCAGTGAGGCCCCCTCGACTAGCGGGGGGTTTTACGAGCAGTACTTC. It translates to CASSEAPSTSGGFYEQYF.

The CDR3 spells CASSYSTDYGYTF. CDR3 sequence (DNA): TGTGCCAGCAGTTACTCGACAGACTATGGCTACACCTTC. V usage is TRBV6-5 and J usage is TRBJ1-2; possibly TRBD1 for D (5 bases). Deletions cut 0 bases from V and 3 bases from J, with 5 bases between. Germline V CDR1 and CDR2: MNHEY, SVGAGI. The length of the CDR3 is 13 residues.

This chain uses TRBV28 with TRBJ2-5, with 8 bases fitting TRBD1. Germline assignment: CDR1 MDHEN and CDR2 SYDVKM. The V and J ends lost 5 bases and 5 bases, in that order; junction bases with no gene match: 13. This CDR3 is built from 16 residues. CDR3 protein: CASSTRTGSVGETQYF. The DNA of the CDR3 is TGTGCCAGCAGTACCAGGACAGGGTCGGTGGGCGAGACCCAGTACTTC. Looking up the rest from reference TRBV28 and TRBJ2-5 gives the full variable domain: DVKVTQSSRYLVKRTGEKVFLECVQDMDHENMFWYRQDPGLGLRLIYFSYDVKMKEKGDIPEGYSVSREKKERFSLILESASTNQTSMYLCASSTRTGSVGETQYFGPGTRLLVL.